Below, one T cell receptor (beta chain) is given with its context. This clonotype was seen only a few times. Its antigen remains unidentified. Qualities for individual bases were not recorded, and no much larger clone is one base off. The sample originates from a study of Graves' ophthalmopathy and Graves' hyperthyroidism (dated 2018 in TCRdb). Context from the whole study: Stable hyperthyroidism was defined as no progression to ophthalmopathy within 18 months of follow-up. To explore V-J signatures that distinguish ophthalmopathy from hyperthyroidism, a discovery set of about a hundred patients was enrolled, made up of around 44 with ophthalmopathy and some 56 with stable hyperthyroidism. An independent validation cohort comprised 18 hyperthyroidism patients and over 15 patients who later progressed from hyperthyroidism to ophthalmopathy. In about six hyperthyroidism patients, the T-cell repertoire of thyroid tissue was compared with the T-cell repertoire of blood. Following sampling, methimazole starting at 30 mg daily was administered to hyperthyroidism patients, and high-dose intravenous methylprednisolone was administered to ophthalmopathy patients. In total, 135 blood samples were TCR-sequenced: 40 to 45 ophthalmopathy, under 80 hyperthyroidism and some 17 hyperthyroidism-to-ophthalmopathy patients. To tell Graves' ophthalmopathy apart from Graves' hyperthyroidism, and to predict which patients would progress to ophthalmopathy, the study relied on TCR beta repertoire signatures. Overall study outcomes, separate from this receptor: In cross-validation, the 13-signature model distinguished ophthalmopathy from stable hyperthyroidism with approximately 85% sensitivity and almost 83% specificity, and in the test set the corresponding values were about 80% and 75%. Sample size was not statistically predetermined, and group allocation was not concealed from the investigators. In validation, the model predicted ophthalmopathy progression with about 71% sensitivity and approximately 78% specificity; about a dozen predicted patients were CT-confirmed with GO in a median of approximately 6.5 months. Most of the expanded thyroid clonotypes with a frequency above 0.001 were also detected in blood, and it was suggested that the thyroid immune response may be reflected by blood repertoires.

Sequences SGHNT (CDR1) and YYREEE (CDR2) are obtained from the germline V gene (reference sequence). V trim: 4 bases; J trim: 2 bases; unmatched bases: 10. The CDR3 sequence holds 16 residues, the cysteine and phenylalanine included. The only DNA kept is the CDR3, 48 bases in frame from the first base. TCR beta CDR3 regions were amplified from RNA transcripts for repertoire sequencing. HTBI primers and the Qiagen OneStep RT-PCR kit were used in a first-round RT-PCR, which was followed by a second-round multiplex PCR, size selection and purification. The libraries underwent paired-end sequencing with 100 bp reads on an Illumina HiSeq2000. Turning to the authors' computational methods: SOAPnuke was used for read processing, and reads with adapters, uncalled bases, a mean Phred below 15, or no exact constant-primer or identifier match were discarded. High-quality paired reads were merged with COPE v1.2.5. Each unique nucleotide sequence was treated as a clonotype, and MiTCR v1.1 was used to align the clonotypes to the IMGT TRB V, D and J references. Analysis was restricted to V-J combinations with a frequency above 0.0001, which covered roughly 99% of repertoires. For each V-J combination, a TCR clonal expansion and chaos score was defined as the ratio of F50 clonal expansion to chaos observed in the TCRdist matrix. Features were reduced by Welch's t-statistics and random forest to 10 to 15 V-J combinations, which fed a naive Bayes classifier. The Morisita-Horn index was used to measure how similar the thyroid and blood repertoires were. TCRdb trimmed the raw reads at Q25, called clones with MiXCR and kept productive beta chains. A single entry per CDR3 protein holds the most common genes and DNA from its merged rows. These V and J calls are TCRdb output, not the study's own analysis. Present in this sample are 900,000 to 1,200,000 distinct CDR3 sequences, about two fifths of which were seen just once. In total, the top ten clones hold more than 9.5% of the sample.

Hyperthyroidism patients were newly diagnosed, were aged 18 to 65 years, and had a disease duration under 2 months. Patients were excluded if they had other autoimmune diseases, uncontrolled infections, pregnancy or lactation. Diagnosis was based on clinical symptoms, serum thyroxine, TRAb, thyroid ultrasound and orbital computed tomography. Total RNA was extracted using Trizol reagent, and RNA quality was checked on an Agilent 2100 Bioanalyzer. The source is an adult man with Graves' hyperthyroidism. The chain joins TRBV5-4 to TRBJ2-5; TRBD2 fits 8 bases in the junction. Sequenced material: peripheral blood or thyroid tissue (not recorded which). The CDR3 protein: CASSGGAAGVQETQYF. The DNA sequence reads TGTGCCAGCAGCGGGGGGGCAGCGGGAGTTCAAGAGACCCAGTACTTC. The full variable domain, with segments outside the CDR3 supplied by the reference TRBV5-4 and TRBJ2-5 proteins, appears as ETGVTQSPTHLIKTRGQQVTLRCSSQSGHNTVSWYQQALGQGPQFIFQYYREEENGRGNFPPRFSGLQFPNYSSELNVNALELDDSALYLCASSGGAAGVQETQYFGPGTRLLVL.